The clone carrying this T cell receptor (beta chain) was seen a handful of times. Antigen: not known. Constant-segment primers were used for 5'RACE, and the resulting TCR alpha and TCR beta cDNA libraries carried sample barcodes and UMIs. TCRdb analysed the 5' RACE reads with MiXCR anew, one entry per CDR3 protein. The table lists approximately 490,000 distinct CDR3 sequences, about a fifth of them singletons. This entry comes from a study of T-cell memory formation after mild COVID-19. Findings and caveats of the study: CD4/CD8 balance characterized clones contracting day 15 to 85, and CD4+ skew characterized later expanders.

Sequencing used PBMCs or a T cell subset sorted from them (not recorded which). The receptor was isolated from an adult woman who had mild COVID-19 (a few samples of this study predate the infection). Cell type and time point are not known.

The CDR3 spells CASSPVTRTNTGELFF. The DNA for the CDR3 is TGTGCCAGCTCACCCGTGACTCGGACGAACACCGGGGAGCTGTTTTTT. The gene calls are TRBV18 and TRBJ2-2; no definite D call. The CDR3 covers 16 residues. Looked up from germline, CDR1 is KGHSH and CDR2 is LQKENI. V lost 3 bases and J lost 0, with 11 bases in between.